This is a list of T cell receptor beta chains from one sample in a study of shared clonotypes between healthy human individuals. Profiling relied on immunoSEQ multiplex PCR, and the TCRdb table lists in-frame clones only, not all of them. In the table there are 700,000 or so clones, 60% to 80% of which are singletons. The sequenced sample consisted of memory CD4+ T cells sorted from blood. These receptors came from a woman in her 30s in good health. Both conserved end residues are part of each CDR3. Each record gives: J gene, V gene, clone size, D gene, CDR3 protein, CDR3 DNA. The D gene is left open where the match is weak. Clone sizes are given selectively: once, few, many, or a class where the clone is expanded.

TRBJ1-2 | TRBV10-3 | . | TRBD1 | CAISGGTGHGYTF | TGTGCCATCAGCGGTGGGACAGGTCATGGCTACACCTTC
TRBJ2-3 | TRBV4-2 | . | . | CASSQGSGPQYF | TGTGCCAGCAGCCAAGGGTCAGGTCCGCAGTATTTT
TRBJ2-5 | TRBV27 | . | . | CASSHPGRWRETQYF | TGTGCCAGCAGCCATCCCGGGAGATGGCGGGAGACCCAGTACTTC
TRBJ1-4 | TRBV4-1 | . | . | CASSQHPGGGENEKLFF | TGCGCCAGCAGCCAACACCCTGGGGGGGGAGAGAATGAAAAACTGTTTTTT
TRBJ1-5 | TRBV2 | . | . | CASRGGRDQPQHF | TGTGCCAGCAGGGGAGGCCGGGATCAGCCCCAGCATTTT
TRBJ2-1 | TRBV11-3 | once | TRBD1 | CASSLGQGWNNEQFF | TGTGCCAGCAGCTTAGGACAGGGATGGAACAATGAGCAGTTCTTC
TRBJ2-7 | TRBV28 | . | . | CASRPMGNSYEQYF | TGTGCCAGCAGACCTATGGGGAACTCCTACGAGCAGTACTTC
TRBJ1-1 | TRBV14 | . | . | CASSQGVGRGSRTEAFF | TGTGCCAGCAGCCAAGGGGTTGGGCGAGGTAGTAGGACTGAAGCTTTCTTT
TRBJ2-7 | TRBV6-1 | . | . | CASSDHSGSSYEQYF | TGTGCCAGCAGTGATCACAGCGGTAGCTCCTACGAGCAGTACTTC
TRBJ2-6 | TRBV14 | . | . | CASSQDAGFSGANVLTF | TGTGCCAGCAGCCAAGATGCGGGGTTCTCTGGGGCCAACGTCCTGACTTTC
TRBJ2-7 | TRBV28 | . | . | CASSLGGLTYEQYF | TGTGCCAGCAGTTTAGGAGGTTTAACCTACGAGCAGTACTTC
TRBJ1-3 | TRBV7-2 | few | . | CASIDTGYGNTIYF | TGTGCCAGCATCGATACAGGCTACGGAAACACCATATATTTT
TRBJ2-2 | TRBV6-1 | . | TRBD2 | CASSEQLAGTGELFF | TGTGCCAGCAGTGAACAACTAGCGGGAACCGGGGAGCTGTTTTTT
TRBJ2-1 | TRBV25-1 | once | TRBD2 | CASSGPRTSNDNEQFF | TGTGCCAGCAGTGGGCCCCGGACTAGTAATGACAATGAGCAGTTCTTC
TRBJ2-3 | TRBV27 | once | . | CASSLFAYPQYF | TGTGCCAGCAGTTTATTTGCGTACCCGCAGTATTTT
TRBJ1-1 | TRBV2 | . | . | CAERGESEAFF | TGTGCCGAGAGGGGCGAATCTGAAGCTTTCTTT
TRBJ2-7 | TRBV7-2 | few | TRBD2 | CASSPWTSGSGEQYF | TGTGCCAGCAGCCCTTGGACTAGCGGGAGTGGGGAGCAGTACTTC
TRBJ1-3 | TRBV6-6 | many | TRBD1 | CASSYFTGTGDTIYF | TGTGCCAGCAGTTACTTTACCGGGACAGGAGACACCATATATTTT
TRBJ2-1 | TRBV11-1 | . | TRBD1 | CASSLESGTGGYNEQFF | TGTGCCAGCAGCTTGGAATCCGGGACAGGGGGATACAATGAGCAGTTCTTC
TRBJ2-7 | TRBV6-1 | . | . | CASSVGYEQYF | TGTGCCAGCAGTGTCGGTTACGAGCAGTACTTC
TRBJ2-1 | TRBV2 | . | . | CASTWDSEQFF | TGTGCCAGCACTTGGGACTCCGAGCAGTTCTTC
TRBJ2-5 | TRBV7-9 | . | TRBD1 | CASSPGTGWFQETQYF | TGTGCCAGCAGCCCCGGGACAGGGTGGTTCCAAGAGACCCAGTACTTC